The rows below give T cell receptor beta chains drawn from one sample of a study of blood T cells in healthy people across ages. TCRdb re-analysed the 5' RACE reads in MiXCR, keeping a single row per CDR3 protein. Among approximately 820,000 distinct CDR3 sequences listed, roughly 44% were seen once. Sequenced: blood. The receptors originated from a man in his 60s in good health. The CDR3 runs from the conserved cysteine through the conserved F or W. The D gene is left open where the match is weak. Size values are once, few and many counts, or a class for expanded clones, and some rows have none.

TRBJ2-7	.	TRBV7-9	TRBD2	TGTGCCAGCAGCTTGGCGGGGGATTTTGGTGAGCAGTACTTC	CASSLAGDFGEQYF
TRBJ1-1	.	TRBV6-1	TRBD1	TGTGCCACCCTGGACAGGTCAACACCTGAAGCTTTCTTT	CATLDRSTPEAFF
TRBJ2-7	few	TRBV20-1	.	TGCAGTGCTAGAGGTCTCCCGGCCTTTACAGGGCATGACCCCTACGAGCAGTACTTC	CSARGLPAFTGHDPYEQYF
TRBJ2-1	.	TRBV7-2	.	TGTGCCAGCAGCCTTTGGACTGTCTCGGTCTACAATGAGCAGTTCTTC	CASSLWTVSVYNEQFF
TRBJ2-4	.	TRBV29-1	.	TGCAGCGTTGAAGCCCCTCGGACAGCCGGGCAGTACTTC	CSVEAPRTAGQYF
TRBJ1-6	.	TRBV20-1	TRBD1	TGCAGTGCTAGAGCCCCCGGGACAGCCAATTCACCCCTCCACTTT	CSARAPGTANSPLHF
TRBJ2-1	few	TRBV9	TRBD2	TGTGCCAGCAGCGTAGAAAAGGGGAGGGCCTACAATGAGCAGTTCTTC	CASSVEKGRAYNEQFF
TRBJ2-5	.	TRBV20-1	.	TGCAGTGCCCTCCTGTCCCGCCCTAGCGATTATGGAGAGACCCAGTACTTC	CSALLSRPSDYGETQYF
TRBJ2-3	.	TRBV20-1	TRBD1	TGCAGTGCTAGGACAGGGGGGCCCGATACGCAGTATTTT	CSARTGGPDTQYF
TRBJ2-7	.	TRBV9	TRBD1	TGTGCCAGCAGCGTAGGGACAGGGGGCTTGTACGAGCAGTACTTC	CASSVGTGGLYEQYF
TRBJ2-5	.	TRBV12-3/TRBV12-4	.	TGTGCCAGCAGTTTTGGACTATTAGGGCGAGAGACCCAGTACTTC	CASSFGLLGRETQYF
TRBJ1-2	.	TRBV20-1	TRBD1	TGCAGTGCCACGGGACAGGATTATGGCTACACCTTC	CSATGQDYGYTF
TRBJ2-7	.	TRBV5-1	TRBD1	TGCGCCAGCAGCTTGAGCAGGGGGCACTCCTACGAGCAGTACTTC	CASSLSRGHSYEQYF
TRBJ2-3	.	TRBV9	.	TGTGCCAGCAGCGCCTATGGGACACAAGCAGATACGCAGTATTTT	CASSAYGTQADTQYF
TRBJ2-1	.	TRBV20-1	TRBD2	TGCAGTGTCACTAGCGGCGACTTAGAGCAGTTCTTC	CSVTSGDLEQFF
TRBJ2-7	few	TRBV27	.	TGTGCCAGCCATGGGCCGGCCCGGGGTGTCTACGAGCAGTACTTC	CASHGPARGVYEQYF
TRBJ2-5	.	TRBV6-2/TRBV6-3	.	TGTGCCAGCAGTTACTCCAGGGTGAAGCAGTACTTC	CASSYSRVKQYF
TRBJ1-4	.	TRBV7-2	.	TGTGCCAGCAGCCCTGGGGAGGAGAATGAAAAACTGTTTTTT	CASSPGEENEKLFF
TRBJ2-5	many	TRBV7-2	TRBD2	TGTGCCAGCAGCGAGACTAGCGGCCAAGAGACCCAGTACTTC	CASSETSGQETQYF
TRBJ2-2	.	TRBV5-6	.	TGTGCCAGCAGCCCTGTGAAGGAGACGGGGGAGCTGTTTTTT	CASSPVKETGELFF
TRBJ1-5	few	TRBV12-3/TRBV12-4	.	TGTGCCAGCAGCCCCATGGGGGGGTTGGATCCTCAGCCCCAGCATTTT	CASSPMGGLDPQPQHF
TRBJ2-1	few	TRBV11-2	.	TGTGCCAGCAGCTTAGAGGGGACTTTGCAGTTCTTC	CASSLEGTLQFF